The rows below give T cell receptor beta chains drawn from one sample of a study of blood T cell repertoires in COVID-19. Sequencing was performed with immunoSEQ multiplex PCR; in TCRdb, only in-frame clones are kept and a portion is missing. Among about 250,000 clones, approximately 89% were seen once, and the ten largest hold 1.5% to 2%. The sequencing sample was made of peripheral blood. These receptors were collected from a woman aged 55-70 years who had recovered from COVID-19. The conserved cysteine and the conserved F or W are not part of the CDR3 here. Fields, in order: J gene, V gene, CDR3 protein.

J gene: TRBJ2-7; V gene: TRBV7-2; CDR3 protein: ASSAQGTNEQY
J gene: TRBJ2-1; V gene: TRBV4-3; CDR3 protein: ASSRLAGEVNEQF
J gene: TRBJ2-7; V gene: TRBV10-3; CDR3 protein: AISPRQSSYEQY
J gene: TRBJ1-1; V gene: TRBV3-1/TRBV3-2; CDR3 protein: ASSQGAWTEAF
J gene: TRBJ2-5; V gene: TRBV4-2; CDR3 protein: ASSPPGFQETQY
J gene: TRBJ1-1; V gene: TRBV7-8; CDR3 protein: ASSLAYAAGGNTEAF
J gene: TRBJ2-7; V gene: TRBV5-1; CDR3 protein: ASSLSLLAGGMYEQY
J gene: TRBJ1-6; V gene: TRBV4-3; CDR3 protein: ASSPGGTYSPLH
J gene: TRBJ2-2; V gene: TRBV3-1/TRBV3-2; CDR3 protein: ASSQSGYTGELF
J gene: TRBJ1-6; V gene: TRBV9; CDR3 protein: ASSVGQGRSYNSPLH
J gene: TRBJ1-5; V gene: TRBV6-5; CDR3 protein: ASKGQGNQPQH
J gene: TRBJ1-3; V gene: TRBV12-5; CDR3 protein: ASGQGGNTIY
J gene: TRBJ2-3; V gene: TRBV5-1; CDR3 protein: ASSLGRGTDTQY
J gene: TRBJ2-3; V gene: TRBV5-1; CDR3 protein: ASSSLTGGGSDTQY
J gene: TRBJ2-7; V gene: TRBV4-1; CDR3 protein: ASSHLLAGNVYEQY
J gene: TRBJ2-1; V gene: TRBV9; CDR3 protein: ASSVERWTYNEQF